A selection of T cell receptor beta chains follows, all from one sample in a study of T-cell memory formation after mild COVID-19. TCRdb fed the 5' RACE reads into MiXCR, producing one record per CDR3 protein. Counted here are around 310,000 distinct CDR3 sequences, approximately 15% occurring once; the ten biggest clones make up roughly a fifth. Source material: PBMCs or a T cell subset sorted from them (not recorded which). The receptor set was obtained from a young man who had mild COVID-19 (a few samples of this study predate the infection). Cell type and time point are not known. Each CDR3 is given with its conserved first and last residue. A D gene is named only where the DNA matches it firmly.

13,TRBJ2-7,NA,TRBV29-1,CSAQGGAGYEQYF
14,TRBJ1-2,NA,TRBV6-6,CASYSGWVGYGYTF
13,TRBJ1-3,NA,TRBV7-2,CASSPNMGNTIYF
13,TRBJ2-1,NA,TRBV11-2,CASSQARHNEQFF
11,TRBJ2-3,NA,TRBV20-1,CSARDLDTQYF
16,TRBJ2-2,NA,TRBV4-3,CASSQVGHYPTGELFF
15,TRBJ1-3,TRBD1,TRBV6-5,CASSGQGYSGNTIYF
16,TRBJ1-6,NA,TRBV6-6,CASTDQGSSYNSPLHF
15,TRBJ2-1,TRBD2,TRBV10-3,CAVASGGSSYNEQFF
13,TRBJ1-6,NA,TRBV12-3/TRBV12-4,CASSFSNNSPLHF
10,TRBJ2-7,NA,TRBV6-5,CASSYRWEYF
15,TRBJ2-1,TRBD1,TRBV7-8,CASSYGTGGANEQFF
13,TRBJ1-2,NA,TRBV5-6,CASSLPPAYGYTF
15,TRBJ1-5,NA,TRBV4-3,CASSQEIETIQPQHF
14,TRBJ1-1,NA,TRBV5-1,CASSLTPENTEAFF
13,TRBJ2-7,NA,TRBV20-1,CSGQPESSYEQYF
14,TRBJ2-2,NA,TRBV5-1,CASSLDWARGELFF
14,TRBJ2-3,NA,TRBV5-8,CASSFRGITDTQYF
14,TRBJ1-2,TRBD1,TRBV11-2,CASTRTGNYYGYTF
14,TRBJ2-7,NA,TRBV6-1,CASSESGDSYEQYF
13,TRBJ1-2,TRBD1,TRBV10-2,CASSVGTGWGYTF
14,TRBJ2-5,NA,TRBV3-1,CASRLREEQETQYF
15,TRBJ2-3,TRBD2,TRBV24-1,CAIAGAGGPGDTQYF
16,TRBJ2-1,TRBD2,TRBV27,CASSLSASGGADEQFF
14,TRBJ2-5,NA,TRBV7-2,CASSAGVDGETQYF
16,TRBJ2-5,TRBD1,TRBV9,CASSVGGDRGRETQYF
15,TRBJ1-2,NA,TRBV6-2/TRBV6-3,CASRKQGGLKNGYTF
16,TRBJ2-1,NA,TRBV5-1,CASSPRQAGSYNEQFF
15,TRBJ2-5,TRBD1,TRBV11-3,CASSHSGQGEETQYF
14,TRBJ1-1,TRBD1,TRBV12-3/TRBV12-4,CASSWTGGIPEAFF
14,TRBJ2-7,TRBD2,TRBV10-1,CASSLSGDSHEQYF
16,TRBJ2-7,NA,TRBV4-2,CASSQDPGIPHYEQYF
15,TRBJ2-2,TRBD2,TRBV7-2,CASRSAGANTGELFF
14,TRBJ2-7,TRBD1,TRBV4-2,CASSQAGGSYEQYF
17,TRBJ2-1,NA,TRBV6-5,CASSPHTQGGAYNEQFF
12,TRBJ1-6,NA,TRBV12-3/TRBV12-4,CASSFAGLPLHF
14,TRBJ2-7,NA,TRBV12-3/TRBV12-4,CATSQRGRDREQYF
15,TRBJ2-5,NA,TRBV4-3,CASSQGGFYRETQYF
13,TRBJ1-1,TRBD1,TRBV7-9,CASSITQGAEAFF
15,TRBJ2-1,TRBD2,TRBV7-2,CASSAPGGFNNEQFF
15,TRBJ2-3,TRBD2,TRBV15,CATSRERGGPDTQYF
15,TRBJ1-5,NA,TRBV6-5,CASRQGPYSNQPQHF
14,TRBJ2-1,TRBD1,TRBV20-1,CSAGKTGGVNEQFF
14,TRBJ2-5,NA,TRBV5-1,CASSAYSYQETQYF
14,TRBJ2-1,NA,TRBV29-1,CSVLPLGGPTTQFF
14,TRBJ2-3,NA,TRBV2,CASSPTVTTDTQYF
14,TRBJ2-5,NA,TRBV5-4,CASSPFQTGETQYF
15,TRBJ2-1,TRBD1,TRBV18,CASSPLGQGTNEQFF
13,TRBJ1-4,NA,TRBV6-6,CASSYVTNEKLFF
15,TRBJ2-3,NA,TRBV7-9,CASSLRGAGSDTQYF
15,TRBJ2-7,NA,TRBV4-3,CASSQEREGVGEQYF
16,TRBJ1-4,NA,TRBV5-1,CASSWGGGQKNEKLFF
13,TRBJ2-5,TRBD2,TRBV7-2,CASSRTSFGTQYF
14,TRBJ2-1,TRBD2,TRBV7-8,CASSPRLAINEQFF
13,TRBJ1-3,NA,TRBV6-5,CASRTPSGNTIYF